This T cell receptor beta chain was sequenced for a study of T cell repertoires in cytomegalovirus infection. For the study at large: It can be stated that public TCR beta signatures indicated CMV infection as well as a matching HLA type.

This clonotype was seen at least ten times. The target antigen is unknown. Via MiXCR, TCRdb re-called the reads, giving one row per CDR3 protein. The sample carries under 850,000 distinct CDR3 sequences, approximately 40% recorded once. Trimming left V 5 bases short and J 1 base short, with 14 bases between. The CDR3 consists of 16 residues. Germline CDR1 is SGHVS and CDR2 is FNYEAQ. Study findings and constraints: CMV-specific TCR beta clonotypes restricted by HLA-C dominated the ex vivo response. Summed frequency of shared TCR beta families picked out CMV carriers who also had the relevant HLA.

The source of this sequence is a human donor in good health (CMV status not recorded). Some clones in this sample may be carry-over from other donors' samples. The sequenced sample was PBMCs. The chain uses TRBV7-6 and TRBJ2-2; D unclear. DNA of the CDR3: TGTGCCAGCAGCCAACGATCGGACGGGAACACCGGGGAGCTGTTTTTT. Residues: CASSQRSDGNTGELFF.